This passage covers 8 T cell receptor beta chains from one sample sequenced in a study of CD8 T cells in Susac syndrome. The RNA, about 0.45 to 1 ug, was put through reverse transcription using random hexamers. TCRdb re-derived calls from the immunoSEQ multiplex PCR reads in MiXCR, one entry per CDR3 protein. The repertoire has fewer than 150,000 distinct CDR3 sequences, around 91% of them found once; the top ten carry about 0.25%. Specimen: CD8+ T cells from PBMCs. The receptors were gathered from a human donor with multiple sclerosis.

The V and J genes are TRBV4-1 and TRBJ1-1; D call uncertain. Germline V gene data show CDR1 as MGHRA and CDR2 as YSYEKL. This CDR3 is 13 amino acids long. Trimming stripped 0 bases from V and 8 bases from J, with 10 bases between. The CDR3 is CASSQDRLSEAFF. In DNA form, the CDR3 reads TGCGCCAGCAGCCAAGATCGGCTTTCCGAAGCTTTCTTT.

The genes are TRBV28 and TRBJ2-1; TRBD2 agrees at 8 bases. Germline CDR1 reads MDHEN; CDR2 reads SYDVKM. The CDR3 is made up of 13 amino acids. CDR3 protein: CARGRRTHNEQFF. The CDR3 DNA is TGTGCTCGCGGGAGGAGGACCCACAATGAGCAGTTCTTC.

J is TRBJ1-1 and V is TRBV7-9, with TRBD1 matching 9 bases. V lost 7 bases, J lost 5 bases, and 8 bases stayed unmatched. CDR3 length equals 14 residues. CDR1 is SEHNR, CDR2 FQNEAQ, per germline (reference sequence). Here the CDR3 DNA reads TGTGCCAGCACCCTAGGACAGGGGCAAACTGAAGCTTTCTTT. Translation gives CASTLGQGQTEAFF.

This chain links TRBV15 with TRBJ2-7; tentatively, D is TRBD1 or TRBD2 (5 bases each). V lost 8 bases and J 2 bases, leaving 13 bases between the germline ends. CDR1 LNHNV and CDR2 YYDKDF come from the germline V gene (reference sequence). CDR3 length: 13 residues. The DNA for the CDR3 is TGTGCCACCGCAGACGGGACCACCTACGAGCAGTACTTC. Encoded protein: CATADGTTYEQYF.

J is TRBJ2-2 and V is TRBV7-8; 9 bases are shared with TRBD1. Trimming at V came to 1 base and at J to 3 bases, leaving 3 bases not matched to a gene. Germline CDR1 is SGHVS and CDR2 is FQNEAQ. CDR3 size: 16 residues. The chain's CDR3 is CASSLVTGGYTGELFF. DNA of the CDR3: TGTGCCAGCAGCTTAGTAACAGGGGGCTACACCGGGGAGCTGTTTTTT.

This chain connects TRBV2 to TRBJ2-7; D might be TRBD2 (5 bases). This CDR3 is built from 12 residues. Per the germline V gene, CDR1 is SNHLY and CDR2 is FYNNEI. The V and J ends lost 11 bases and 3 bases respectively, with 14 bases between them. The CDR3 nucleotides read TGTGCCGGCGCAAGGGAGATCTACGAGCAGTACTTC. This sequence encodes CAGAREIYEQYF. Based on the CDR3 plus reference TRBV2 and TRBJ2-7, the full variable domain is EPEVTQTPSHQVTQMGQEVILRCVPISNHLYFYWYRQILGQKVEFLVSFYNNEISEKSEIFDDQFSVERPDGSNFTLKIRSTKLEDSAMYFCAGAREIYEQYFGPGTRLTVT.

The chain employs TRBV7-8 and TRBJ2-7, with D unresolved. Germline values: CDR1 SGHVS, CDR2 FQNEAQ. Trimming took 5 bases from V and 5 from J, leaving 13 bases between them. The CDR3 consists of 13 residues. CDR3 sequence: CASSPLSDDEQYF. The CDR3 nucleotides read TGTGCCAGCAGCCCCCTGTCCGACGACGAGCAGTACTTC.

This rearrangement joins TRBV29-1 to TRBJ2-7; D remains ambiguous. CDR1 is SQVTM and CDR2 is ANQGSEA in the germline V gene. Trimming removed 7 bases at V and 6 bases at J, with 13 bases between. This CDR3 is built from 11 residues. The CDR3 region is CSGGEMTEQYF. CDR3 bases: TGCAGCGGAGGAGAAATGACCGAGCAGTACTTC.